This T cell receptor beta chain was sequenced for a study of T-cell memory formation after mild COVID-19. Turning to the study itself: Largely donor-specific sequence clusters came from two donors.

Points from the study as a whole: The pre-infection memory compartment contained some responding clones, suggesting cross-reactive memory joined. Proof of SARS-CoV-2 specificity was absent for the second-wave clones that crested on day 37.

Trimming took off 4 bases at V and 7 bases at J, with 16 bases between the two ends. In germline, CDR1 is LGHDT, CDR2 YNNKEL (reference sequence). The CDR3 has 14 amino acids. TCRdb reprocessed the 5' RACE reads via MiXCR and lists one record per CDR3 protein. The sample has some 600,000 distinct CDR3 sequences; 15% to 20% are singletons. A note on this clonotype: Its cognate antigen is unknown.

The sequence came from an adult woman who had mild COVID-19 (a few samples of this study predate the infection). Cell type and time point are not known. Input material: PBMCs or a T cell subset sorted from them (not recorded which). The V and J genes are TRBV3-1 and TRBJ1-1, with D possibly matching TRBD1 (6 bases). CDR3 nucleotide sequence: TGTGCCAGCAGCCGGGGGGGCCCAGCATATGAAGCTTTCTTT. This encodes CASSRGGPAYEAFF.